The next 31 T cell receptor beta chains were all read from a single sample in a study of T cell clones after liver transplantation. The method was immunoSEQ multiplex PCR; TCRdb's version includes in-frame clones alone and lacks a portion of them. The sample has more than 15,000 clones, roughly 88% seen once. The sample here was CD8+ T cells from blood, taken before liver transplant. All receptors come from a human donor who received a liver transplant.

The J gene is TRBJ2-5, the V gene TRBV5-6, with D possibly being TRBD2 (7 bases). The CDR3 contains 16 residues. The germline V and J ends were trimmed by 4 bases and 2 bases, with 18 bases remaining between them. Germline assignment: CDR1 SGHDT and CDR2 YYEEEE. The CDR3 reads CASSPRGAGYQETQYF. DNA of the CDR3: TGTGCCAGCAGCCCCCGGGGGGCGGGGTATCAAGAGACCCAGTACTTC.

This chain connects TRBV2 to TRBJ2-7, with 11 bases lining up with TRBD1. J gave up 6 bases and V 7 bases, and 5 bases lay outside the gene matches. The germline V gene has CDR1 SNHLY and CDR2 FYNNEI. The CDR3 covers 13 residues. This CDR3 reads CASKGQGVFEQYF. CDR3 DNA sequence: TGTGCCAGCAAGGGACAGGGGGTATTCGAGCAGTACTTC.

This clone was seen a single time. This chain's CDR3 is CASSVGARGDEQYF. The CDR3 coding sequence is TGTGCCAGCAGCGTAGGGGCTCGGGGAGACGAGCAGTACTTC. This rearrangement joins TRBV9 to TRBJ2-7, with D perhaps TRBD2 (5 bases). The CDR3 is 14 amino acids. The V gene lost 0 bases and the J gene lost 5 bases, with 12 bases spanning the gap. CDR1 and CDR2 from the germline V gene are SGDLS and YYNGEE.

For the CDR3, the DNA is TGTGCCAGCAGCTTAGTAGTTGGCACAGATACGCAGTATTTT. This encodes CASSLVVGTDTQYF. The chain has TRBV7-9 and TRBJ2-3, with D unresolved. The CDR3 sequence is 14 residues long. The germline V gene encodes CDR1 SEHNR and CDR2 FQNEAQ (reference sequence). V dropped 1 base and J dropped 1 base, with 6 bases sitting between them.

A note on this clone: The conserved phenylalanine or tryptophan normally closing the CDR3 is absent here, so this likely arose from a read error. The V call is TRBV6-5, the J call TRBJ2-7; D not certain. Germline V gene lookup returns CDR1 MNHEY and CDR2 SVGAGI. Trimming left V 4 bases short and J 3 bases short, with 10 bases between. The CDR3 runs 13 residues. The CDR3 DNA follows: TGTGCCAGCAGTTGGGATATCAGCTACGAGCAGTACCTC. It translates to CASSWDISYEQYL.

The chain combines TRBV5-4 with TRBJ2-3, with D possibly being TRBD1 or TRBD2 (5 bases each). The V end lost 1 base, the J end lost 2 bases, and 14 bases lay between the germline ends. The CDR3 is 16 amino acids. Germline V lookup: CDR1 SGHNT, CDR2 YYREEE (reference sequence). Here the CDR3 DNA reads TGTGCCAGCAGCTTGTGGGGGATGGGGGACACAGATACGCAGTATTTT. It encodes CASSLWGMGDTDTQYF.

The chain recombines TRBV28 with TRBJ1-5; tentatively, D is TRBD1 (5 bases). Germline V CDR1 and CDR2: MDHEN, SYDVKM. The CDR3 extends over 16 amino acids. V was shortened by 5 bases and J by 2 bases, with 16 bases between the two germline ends. The CDR3 region has the DNA TGTGCCAGCAGTGCCCCAGCCGGGGGGGGCAATCAGCCCCAGCATTTT. It yields the protein CASSAPAGGGNQPQHF.

The V gene is TRBV7-8, the J gene TRBJ2-3, with TRBD2 matching over 8 bases. The CDR3 is 16 residues long. After removal of 1 base from V and 2 bases from J, the junction contained 5 bases not matched to a gene. The germline V gene has CDR1 SGHVS and CDR2 FQNEAQ. Here the CDR3 reads CASSLVRREVTDTQYF. The CDR3 region has the DNA TGTGCCAGCAGCTTAGTCAGGCGGGAGGTCACAGATACGCAGTATTTT.

The rearrangement joins TRBV29-1 to TRBJ1-2; D gene uncertain. There are 11 residues in the CDR3. Germline V gene sequence: CDR1 SQVTM, CDR2 ANQGSEA. Between the trimmed V and J ends, which lost 5 bases and 6 bases, there was a span of 10 bases. CDR3: CSVTVAHGYTF. The DNA for the CDR3 is TGCAGCGTTACGGTGGCTCATGGCTACACCTTC.

This rearrangement joins TRBV30 to TRBJ1-5, with no clear D. Trimming removed 0 bases from V and 0 bases from J, with 9 bases in between. CDR1 GTSNPN and CDR2 SVGIG come from the germline V gene (reference sequence). CDR3 length: 15 residues. DNA for the CDR3: TGTGCCTGGAGTGTACTACCGTATAGCAATCAGCCCCAGCATTTT. This gives the protein CAWSVLPYSNQPQHF.

The chain joins TRBV27 to TRBJ2-7; the D is unclear. Deletions cut 5 bases from V and 3 bases from J, with 11 bases between. Germline CDR1 is MNHEY and CDR2 is SMNVEV (reference sequence). The CDR3 is 13 residues long. CDR3 sequence (DNA): TGTGCCAGCAGTCTGAACCCCAGCTACGAGCAGTACTTC. Translated, it gives CASSLNPSYEQYF.

V usage is TRBV27 and J usage is TRBJ2-1, with a tentative D call TRBD2 (6 bases). V gave up 2 bases and J gave up 2 bases, with 10 bases separating them. The CDR3 totals 15 residues. From germline, CDR1 is MNHEY and CDR2 SMNVEV (reference sequence). The CDR3 is CASSLRAGPYNEQFF. The CDR3 region has the DNA TGTGCCAGCAGTTTAAGGGCGGGGCCCTACAATGAGCAGTTCTTC.

The chain links TRBV9 to TRBJ2-1; TRBD2 might be the D (7 bases). The CDR3 extends over 17 amino acids. Germline V gene sequence: CDR1 SGDLS, CDR2 YYNGEE. V was trimmed by 5 bases and J by 8 bases, leaving 26 bases between them. CDR3 in amino acids: CASSVDGGGRSKDEQFF. The DNA of the CDR3 is TGTGCCAGCAGTGTTGACGGGGGCGGGAGAAGCAAGGATGAGCAGTTCTTC. Variable domain in full (rest from reference TRBV9 and TRBJ2-1): DSGVTQTPKHLITATGQRVTLRCSPRSGDLSVYWYQQSLDQGLQFLIQYYNGEERAKGNILERFSAQQFPDLHSELNLSSLELGDSALYFCASSVDGGGRSKDEQFFGPGTRLTVL.

This sequence joins TRBV7-2 and TRBJ1-2; D possibly corresponds to TRBD1 (6 bases). This CDR3 has 14 residues. V was shortened by 1 base and J by 2 bases, with 8 bases between the two germline ends. CDR1 is SGHTA and CDR2 is FQGNSA in the germline V gene. CDR3 amino acids: CASSLGGGNYGYTF. In nucleotides, the CDR3 is TGTGCCAGCAGCTTAGGGGGGGGCAACTATGGCTACACCTTC.

This clone was observed a few times. The V gene is TRBV9, the J gene TRBJ2-7; 7 nucleotides align to TRBD2. Trimming cost V 4 bases and J 3 bases; bases outside gene matches: 7. This CDR3 contains 14 residues. Germline CDR1 reads SGDLS; CDR2 reads YYNGEE. The CDR3 sequence: CASSRGRGFYEQYF. Written as DNA, the CDR3 is TGTGCCAGCAGCCGGGGGAGGGGCTTCTACGAGCAGTACTTC. The complete variable domain, with remaining parts taken from reference TRBV9 and TRBJ2-7, reads DSGVTQTPKHLITATGQRVTLRCSPRSGDLSVYWYQQSLDQGLQFLIQYYNGEERAKGNILERFSAQQFPDLHSELNLSSLELGDSALYFCASSRGRGFYEQYFGPGTRLTVT.

The chain has TRBV7-2 and TRBJ2-7, with 8 bases that match TRBD2. This CDR3 region has 16 residues. Germline lookup yields CDR1 SGHTA and CDR2 FQGNSA. V gave up 4 bases and J gave up 5 bases; unmatched junction bases: 13. The CDR3 spells CASSWWDSGGSDEQYF. The CDR3, as DNA: TGTGCCAGCAGCTGGTGGGACTCGGGGGGGTCGGACGAGCAGTACTTC.

This clone was counted a few times. The chain employs TRBV29-1 and TRBJ1-1, with D uncertain. This CDR3 has 13 residues. In germline, CDR1 is SQVTM, CDR2 ANQGSEA. With 0 bases removed from V and 6 bases from J, the gap between germline ends came to 11 bases. The CDR3 spells CSVEERGGAEAFF. The CDR3 coding sequence is TGCAGCGTTGAAGAGCGGGGAGGCGCTGAAGCTTTCTTT.

The genes are TRBV28 and TRBJ1-1; no clear D gene. Trimming took 2 bases from V and 6 from J, leaving 4 bases between them. Germline V lookup: CDR1 MDHEN, CDR2 SYDVKM. The CDR3 is made up of 11 amino acids. CDR3 amino acids: CASSLNSEAFF. The CDR3 DNA is TGTGCCAGCAGTTTAAATTCTGAAGCTTTCTTT.

This sequence joins TRBV2 and TRBJ2-7; TRBD2 might be the D (6 bases). Germline V gene data show CDR1 as SNHLY and CDR2 as FYNNEI. The CDR3 totals 14 residues. Trimming left V 0 bases short and J 2 bases short, with 8 bases between. CDR3 nucleotide sequence: TGTGCCAGCAGTGAAGCGGGCGGGGCCTACGAGCAGTACTTC. Protein: CASSEAGGAYEQYF.

V gene TRBV6-1 combines with J gene TRBJ2-7, with D perhaps being TRBD1 or TRBD2 (6 bases each). Per the germline V gene, CDR1 is MNHNS and CDR2 is SASEGT. The V and J ends lost 7 bases and 4 bases respectively, with 14 bases between them. The CDR3 loop spans 13 amino acids. The CDR3 is CASTARGAYEQYF. CDR3 nucleotides: TGTGCCAGCACCGCAAGGGGGGCATACGAGCAGTACTTC.

The genes are TRBV19 and TRBJ2-1, with a possible D match to TRBD1 (5 bases). Germline V lookup: CDR1 LNHDA, CDR2 SQIVND (reference sequence). The CDR3 loop spans 14 amino acids. The germline V and J ends were trimmed by 6 bases and 7 bases, with 16 bases remaining between them. CDR3 sequence: CASRPVAGMNEQFF. Here the CDR3 DNA reads TGTGCCAGTAGACCGGTAGCAGGGATGAATGAGCAGTTCTTC.

This chain uses TRBV19 with TRBJ1-1, with D uncertain. There are 12 residues in the CDR3. The V end lost 5 bases, the J end lost 1 base, and 5 bases lay between the germline ends. Germline V gene lookup returns CDR1 LNHDA and CDR2 SQIVND (reference sequence). The CDR3 sequence: CASSYRNTEAFF. The CDR3 coding sequence is TGTGCCAGTAGTTACAGGAACACTGAAGCTTTCTTT.

This clone was seen once. CDR3 residues: CASSRAPPHEQYF. CDR3 in DNA: TGTGCCAGCAGCCGGGCCCCCCCCCACGAGCAGTACTTC. The chain couples TRBV6-1 to TRBJ2-7, with no clear D. This CDR3 has 13 amino acids. Germline V gives CDR1 MNHNS, CDR2 SASEGT. V lost 6 bases and J lost 5, with 14 bases in between.

The chain links TRBV19 to TRBJ2-3, with 8 bases matching TRBD2. The CDR3 covers 15 residues. The germline V gene has CDR1 LNHDA and CDR2 SQIVND (reference sequence). J was trimmed by 0 bases and V by 7 bases; bases with no gene match: 6. CDR3 loop: CASNLIAGSTDTQYF. In nucleotides, the CDR3 is TGTGCCAGTAACCTGATAGCGGGAAGCACAGATACGCAGTATTTT.

The chain uses TRBV9 and TRBJ1-1; TRBD1 is a possible D gene (6 bases). Germline loops: CDR1 SGDLS, CDR2 YYNGEE. The CDR3 contains 15 residues. The V end was cut by 4 bases, the J end by 0 bases, with 13 bases between. CDR3 loop: CASSSGTRMNTEAFF. The DNA for the CDR3 is TGTGCCAGCAGCTCCGGGACACGTATGAACACTGAAGCTTTCTTT.

The V and J genes are TRBV6-5 and TRBJ2-5; D possibly corresponds to TRBD2 (6 bases). The CDR3 sequence is 14 residues long. The germline V and J ends were trimmed by 0 bases and 4 bases, with 9 bases remaining between them. CDR1 is MNHEY, CDR2 SVGAGI, per germline. For the CDR3, the DNA is TGTGCCAGCAGTTACTCACGGAGGGGAGAGACCCAGTACTTC. This sequence encodes CASSYSRRGETQYF.

This chain links TRBV27 with TRBJ2-5, with TRBD1 matching 9 bases. V lost 5 bases, J lost 5 bases, and 6 bases stayed unmatched. Germline V gene data show CDR1 as MNHEY and CDR2 as SMNVEV (reference sequence). The CDR3 has 14 amino acids. Here the CDR3 reads CASSPGTGTETQYF. The CDR3 bases are TGTGCCAGCAGTCCGGGGACAGGGACCGAGACCCAGTACTTC.

The rearrangement links TRBV2 to TRBJ2-4; tentative D call: TRBD1 (5 bases). V was cut by 6 bases and J by 8 bases, with 11 bases left in between. CDR1 SNHLY and CDR2 FYNNEI come from the germline V gene. CDR3 length: 12 residues. The CDR3 DNA is TGTGCCAGCAGGGGGCTTGTAGACATTCAGTACTTC. The encoded protein is CASRGLVDIQYF. Drawing the rest from reference TRBV2 and TRBJ2-4, the complete variable domain is EPEVTQTPSHQVTQMGQEVILRCVPISNHLYFYWYRQILGQKVEFLVSFYNNEISEKSEIFDDQFSVERPDGSNFTLKIRSTKLEDSAMYFCASRGLVDIQYFGAGTRLSVL.

The chain joins TRBV11-1 to TRBJ2-3, with TRBD1 matching over 8 bases. Looked up from germline, CDR1 is SGHAT and CDR2 is FQDESV (reference sequence). V gave up 5 bases and J gave up 11 bases; unmatched junction bases: 18. The CDR3 consists of 16 residues. Here the CDR3 DNA reads TGTGCCAGCAGCCCGGGGCGTGGACAGGGCCTAGTTTTGCAGTATTTT. Protein: CASSPGRGQGLVLQYF.

Regarding this clone: This sample includes further DNA sequences coding for the same CDR3. The V call is TRBV13, the J call TRBJ2-1; no clear D. With 0 bases removed from V and 0 bases from J, the gap between germline ends came to 6 bases. Germline CDR1 and CDR2: PRHDT and FYEKMQ (reference sequence). The CDR3 totals 15 residues. In nucleotides, the CDR3 is TGTGCCAGCAGCTTAGGCGATAGCTCCTACAATGAGCAGTTCTTC. Encoded protein: CASSLGDSSYNEQFF.

The V and J genes are TRBV30 and TRBJ2-2; D is undetermined. CDR3 length: 15 residues. Trimming removed 0 bases from V and 6 bases from J, with 14 bases in between. Germline V gene sequence: CDR1 GTSNPN, CDR2 SVGIG (reference sequence). The CDR3 here is CAWSVPATFPGELFF. The CDR3 nucleotides read TGTGCCTGGAGTGTACCAGCGACGTTTCCCGGGGAGCTGTTTTTT.